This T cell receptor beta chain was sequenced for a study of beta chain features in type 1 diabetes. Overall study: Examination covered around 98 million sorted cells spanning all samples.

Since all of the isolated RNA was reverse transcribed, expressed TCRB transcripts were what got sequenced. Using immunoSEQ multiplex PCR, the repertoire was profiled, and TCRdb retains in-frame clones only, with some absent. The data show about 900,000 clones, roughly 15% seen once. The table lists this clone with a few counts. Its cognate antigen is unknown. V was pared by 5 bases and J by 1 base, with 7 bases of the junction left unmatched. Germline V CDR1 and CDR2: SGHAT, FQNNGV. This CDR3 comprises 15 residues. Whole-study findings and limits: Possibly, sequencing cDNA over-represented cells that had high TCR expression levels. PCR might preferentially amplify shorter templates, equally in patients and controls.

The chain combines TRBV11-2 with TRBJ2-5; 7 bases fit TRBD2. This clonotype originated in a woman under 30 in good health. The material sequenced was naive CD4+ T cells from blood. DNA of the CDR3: TGTGCCAGCAGCCCAGGGCGGGGGTCCCAAGAGACCCAGTACTTC. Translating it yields CASSPGRGSQETQYF.